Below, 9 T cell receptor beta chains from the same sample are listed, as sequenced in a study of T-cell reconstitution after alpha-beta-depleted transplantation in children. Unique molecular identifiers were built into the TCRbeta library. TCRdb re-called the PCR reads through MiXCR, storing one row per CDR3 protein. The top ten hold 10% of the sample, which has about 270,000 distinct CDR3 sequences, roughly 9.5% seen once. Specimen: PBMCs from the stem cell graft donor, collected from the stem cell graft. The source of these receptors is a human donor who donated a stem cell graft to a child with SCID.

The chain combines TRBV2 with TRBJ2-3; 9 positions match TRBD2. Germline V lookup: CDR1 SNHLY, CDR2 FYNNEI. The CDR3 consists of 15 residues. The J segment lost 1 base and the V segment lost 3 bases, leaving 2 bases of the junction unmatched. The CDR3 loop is CASSDLAGGTDTQYF. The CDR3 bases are TGTGCCAGCAGTGACTTAGCGGGGGGCACAGATACGCAGTATTTT.

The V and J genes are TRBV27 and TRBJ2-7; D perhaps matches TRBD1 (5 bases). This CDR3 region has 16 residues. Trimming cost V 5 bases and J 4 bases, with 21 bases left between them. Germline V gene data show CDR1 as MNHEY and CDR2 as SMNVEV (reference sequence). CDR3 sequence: CASSPQQGPTLYEQYF. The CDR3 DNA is TGTGCCAGCAGTCCCCAGCAGGGCCCAACCCTTTACGAGCAGTACTTC.

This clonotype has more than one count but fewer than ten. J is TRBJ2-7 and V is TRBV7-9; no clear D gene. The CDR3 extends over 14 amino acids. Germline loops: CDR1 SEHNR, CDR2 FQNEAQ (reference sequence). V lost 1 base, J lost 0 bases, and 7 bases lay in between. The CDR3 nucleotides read TGTGCCAGCAGCTTAGAGGTTAGCTCCTACGAGCAGTACTTC. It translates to CASSLEVSSYEQYF.

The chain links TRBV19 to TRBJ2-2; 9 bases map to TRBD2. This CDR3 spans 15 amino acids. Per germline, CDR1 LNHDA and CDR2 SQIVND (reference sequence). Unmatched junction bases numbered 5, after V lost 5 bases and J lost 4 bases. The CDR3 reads CASSDVAGVTGELFF. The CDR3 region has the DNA TGTGCCAGTAGTGACGTAGCGGGAGTCACCGGGGAGCTGTTTTTT.

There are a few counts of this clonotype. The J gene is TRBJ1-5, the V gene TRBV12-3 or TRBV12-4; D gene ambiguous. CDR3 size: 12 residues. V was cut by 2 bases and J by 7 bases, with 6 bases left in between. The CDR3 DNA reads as TGTGCCAGCAGTTTATGGAACCAGCCCCAGCATTTT. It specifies CASSLWNQPQHF.

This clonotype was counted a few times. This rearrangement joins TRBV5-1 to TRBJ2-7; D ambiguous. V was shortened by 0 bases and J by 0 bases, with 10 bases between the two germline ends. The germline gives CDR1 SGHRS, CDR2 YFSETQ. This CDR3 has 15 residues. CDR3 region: CASSLARSLSYEQYF. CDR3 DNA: TGCGCCAGCAGCTTGGCCAGGTCCCTCTCCTACGAGCAGTACTTC.

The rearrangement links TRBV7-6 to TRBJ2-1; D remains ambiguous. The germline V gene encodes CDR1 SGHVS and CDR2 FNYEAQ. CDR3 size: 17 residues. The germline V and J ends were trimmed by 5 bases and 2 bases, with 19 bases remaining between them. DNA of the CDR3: TGTGCCAGCAGCCTGCTCCGGCCCGAATATACCTACAATGAGCAGTTCTTC. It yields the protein CASSLLRPEYTYNEQFF. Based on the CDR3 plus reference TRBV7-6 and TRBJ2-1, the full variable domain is GAGVSQSPRYKVTKRGQDVALRCDPISGHVSLYWYRQALGQGPEFLTYFNYEAQQDKSGLPNDRFSAERPEGSISTLTIQRTEQRDSAMYRCASSLLRPEYTYNEQFFGPGTRLTVL.

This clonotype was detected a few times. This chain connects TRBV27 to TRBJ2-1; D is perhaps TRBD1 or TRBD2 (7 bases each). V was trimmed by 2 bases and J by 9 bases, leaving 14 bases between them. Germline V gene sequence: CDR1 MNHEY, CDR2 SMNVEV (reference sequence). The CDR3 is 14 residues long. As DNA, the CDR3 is TGTGCCAGCAGTTTAGGGAGGGGGCTCGGTGAGCAGTTCTTC. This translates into CASSLGRGLGEQFF.

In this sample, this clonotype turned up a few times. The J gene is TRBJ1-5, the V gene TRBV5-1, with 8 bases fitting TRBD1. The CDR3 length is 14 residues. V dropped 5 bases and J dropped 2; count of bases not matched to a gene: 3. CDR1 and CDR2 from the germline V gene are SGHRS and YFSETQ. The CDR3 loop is CASRPDRGNQPQHF. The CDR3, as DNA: TGCGCCAGCAGACCGGACAGGGGCAATCAGCCCCAGCATTTT.